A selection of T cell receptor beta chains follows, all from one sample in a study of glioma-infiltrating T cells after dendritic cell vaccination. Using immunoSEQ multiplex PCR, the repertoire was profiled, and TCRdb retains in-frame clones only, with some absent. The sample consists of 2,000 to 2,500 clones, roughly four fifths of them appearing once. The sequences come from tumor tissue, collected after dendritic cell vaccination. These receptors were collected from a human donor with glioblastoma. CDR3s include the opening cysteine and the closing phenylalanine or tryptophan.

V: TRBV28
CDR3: CASSTGTTYEQYF

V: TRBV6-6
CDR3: CATLTSSGSPPYEQYF

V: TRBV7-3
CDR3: CASSRQGGLDEQYF

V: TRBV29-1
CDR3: CSVEVWDSPYNEQFF

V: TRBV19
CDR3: CASSTSVGTGVSEQYF

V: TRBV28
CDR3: CASSLSRRDKETQYF

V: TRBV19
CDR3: CASKSSVSADTQYF

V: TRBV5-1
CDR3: CASSLGPDRPNYGYTF

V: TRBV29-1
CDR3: CSVWASGSLRTYNEQFF

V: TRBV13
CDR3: CASRGDRANYGYTF

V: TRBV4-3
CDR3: CASSQSGTGSSYEQYF

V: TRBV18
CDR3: CASSRETGNTIYF

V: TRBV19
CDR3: CASSTRSGRAVGELFF

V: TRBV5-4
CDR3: CASSGETGQGGGEQFF

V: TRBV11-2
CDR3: CASSPRTGAETQYF

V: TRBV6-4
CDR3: CASSDGGTGGYGYTF

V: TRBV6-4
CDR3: CASSPGTGGPEDTQYF

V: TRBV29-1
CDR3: CSVSKQKGYTF

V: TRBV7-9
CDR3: CASSREGGLAGDNEQFF

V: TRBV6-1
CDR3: CASIFRAGYYEQYF

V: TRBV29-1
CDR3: CSVDTPSSYNEQFF

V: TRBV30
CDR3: CAWTPLGMAGESAGYTF

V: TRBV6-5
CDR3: CASSYSRLAYEQFF

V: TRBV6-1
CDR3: CASSDRMNTEAFF

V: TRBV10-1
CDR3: CGWGGVPYNEQFF

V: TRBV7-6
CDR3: CASSLGGLDSSGNTIYF

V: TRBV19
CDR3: CASSTTGTSSGRAQYF

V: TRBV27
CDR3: CASSKTDANSPLHF

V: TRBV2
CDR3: CASIGVGVETQYF

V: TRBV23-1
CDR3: CASSHIDSFSYEQYF

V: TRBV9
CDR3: CASSDRGERAETQYF

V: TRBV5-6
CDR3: CASSPRSIGSGRNNEQFF

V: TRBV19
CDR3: CASSINSGGNTEAFF

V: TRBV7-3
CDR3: CASSPRQAGNTEAFF

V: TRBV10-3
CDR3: CATGQGAVTEAFF

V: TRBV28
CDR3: CASSGIQYNQPQHF

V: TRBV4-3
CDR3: CASSQDSGPSSYEQYF

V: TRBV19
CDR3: CASSIIGDTEAFF

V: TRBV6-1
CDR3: CASSGDSGRPHTGELFF

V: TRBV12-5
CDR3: CASAAGQTLQMIYGYTF